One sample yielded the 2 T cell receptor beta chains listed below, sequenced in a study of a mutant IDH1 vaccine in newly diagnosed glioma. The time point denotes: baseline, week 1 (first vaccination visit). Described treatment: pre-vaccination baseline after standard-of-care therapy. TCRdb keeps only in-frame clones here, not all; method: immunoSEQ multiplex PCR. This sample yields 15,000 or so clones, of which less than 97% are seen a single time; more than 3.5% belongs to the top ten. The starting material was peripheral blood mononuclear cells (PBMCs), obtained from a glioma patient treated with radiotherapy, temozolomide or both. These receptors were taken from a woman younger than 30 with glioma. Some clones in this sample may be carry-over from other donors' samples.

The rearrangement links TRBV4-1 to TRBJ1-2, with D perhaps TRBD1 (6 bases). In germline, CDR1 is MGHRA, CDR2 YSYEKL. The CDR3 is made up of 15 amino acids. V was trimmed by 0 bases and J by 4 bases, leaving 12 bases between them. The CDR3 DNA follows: TGCGCCAGCAGCCAAGAGTCAGGGGCGATCTATGGCTACACCTTC. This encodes CASSQESGAIYGYTF.

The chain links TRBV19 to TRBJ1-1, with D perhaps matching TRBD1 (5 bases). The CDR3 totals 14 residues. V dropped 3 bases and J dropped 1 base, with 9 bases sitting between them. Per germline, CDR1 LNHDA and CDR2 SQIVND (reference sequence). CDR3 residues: CASSISGRNTEAFF. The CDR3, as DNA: TGTGCCAGTAGTATTTCAGGGCGGAACACTGAAGCTTTCTTT.